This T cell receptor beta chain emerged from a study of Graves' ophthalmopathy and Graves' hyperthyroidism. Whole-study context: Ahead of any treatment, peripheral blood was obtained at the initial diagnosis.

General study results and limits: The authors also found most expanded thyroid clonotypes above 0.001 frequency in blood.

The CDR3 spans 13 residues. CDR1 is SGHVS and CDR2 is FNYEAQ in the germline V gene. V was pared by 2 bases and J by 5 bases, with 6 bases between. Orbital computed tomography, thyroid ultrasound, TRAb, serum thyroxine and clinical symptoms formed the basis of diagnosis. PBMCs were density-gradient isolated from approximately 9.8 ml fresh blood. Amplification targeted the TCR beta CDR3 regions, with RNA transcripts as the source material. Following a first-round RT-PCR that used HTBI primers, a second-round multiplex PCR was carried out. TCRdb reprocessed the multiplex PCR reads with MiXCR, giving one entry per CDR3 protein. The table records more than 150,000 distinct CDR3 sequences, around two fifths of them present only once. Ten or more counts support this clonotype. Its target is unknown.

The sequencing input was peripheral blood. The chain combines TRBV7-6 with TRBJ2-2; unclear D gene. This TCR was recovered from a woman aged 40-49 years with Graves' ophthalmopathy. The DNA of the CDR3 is TGTGCCAGCAGCTTATCGGTGACCGGGGAGCTGTTTTTT. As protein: CASSLSVTGELFF.